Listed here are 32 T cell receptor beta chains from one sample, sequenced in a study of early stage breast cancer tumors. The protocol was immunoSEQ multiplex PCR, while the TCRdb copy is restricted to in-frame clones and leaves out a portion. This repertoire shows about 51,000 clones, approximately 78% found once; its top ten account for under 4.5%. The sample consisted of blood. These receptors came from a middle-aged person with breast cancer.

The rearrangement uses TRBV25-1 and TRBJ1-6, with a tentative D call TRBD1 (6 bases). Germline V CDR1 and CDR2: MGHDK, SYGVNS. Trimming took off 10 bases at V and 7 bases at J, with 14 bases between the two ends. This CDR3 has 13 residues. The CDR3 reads CATTGGLNSPLHF. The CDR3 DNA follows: TGTGCCACAACCGGGGGGCTGAATTCACCCCTCCACTTT. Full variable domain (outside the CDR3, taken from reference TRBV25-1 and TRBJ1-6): EADIYQTPRYLVIGTGKKITLECSQTMGHDKMYWYQQDPGMELHLIHYSYGVNSTEKGDLSSESTVSRIRTEHFPLTLESARPSHTSQYLCATTGGLNSPLHFGNGTRLTVT.

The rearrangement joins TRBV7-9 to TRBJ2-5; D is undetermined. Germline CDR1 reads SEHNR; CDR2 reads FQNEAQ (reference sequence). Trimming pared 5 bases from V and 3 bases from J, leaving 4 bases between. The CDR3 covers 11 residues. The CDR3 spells CASSIKETQYF. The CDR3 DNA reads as TGTGCCAGCAGCATAAAAGAGACCCAGTACTTC.

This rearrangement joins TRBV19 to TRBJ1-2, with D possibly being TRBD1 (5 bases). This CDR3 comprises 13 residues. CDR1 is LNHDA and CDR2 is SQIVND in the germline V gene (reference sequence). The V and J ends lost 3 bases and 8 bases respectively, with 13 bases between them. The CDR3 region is CASSMKGREGYTF. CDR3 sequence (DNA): TGTGCCAGTAGTATGAAGGGGCGGGAAGGCTACACCTTC.

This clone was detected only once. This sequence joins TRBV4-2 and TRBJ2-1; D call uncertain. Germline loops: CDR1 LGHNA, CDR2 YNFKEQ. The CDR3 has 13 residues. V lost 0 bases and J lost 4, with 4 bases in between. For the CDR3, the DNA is TGTGCCAGCAGCCAAGAACCTTACAATGAGCAGTTCTTC. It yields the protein CASSQEPYNEQFF.

The CDR3 sequence: CASNTRGIEQFF. In DNA, the CDR3 is TGTGCCAGCAATACCCGCGGGATCGAGCAGTTCTTC. The V call is TRBV9, the J call TRBJ2-1; D perhaps matches TRBD2 (6 bases). Trimming took off 6 bases at V and 10 bases at J, with 14 bases between the two ends. CDR1 SGDLS and CDR2 YYNGEE come from the germline V gene. CDR3 length: 12 amino acids.

The CDR3 DNA is TGCGCCAGCGCGGGGCTAGCGGGAGGCACGGAGACCCAGTACTTC. Its translation is CASAGLAGGTETQYF. The V and J genes are TRBV5-1 and TRBJ2-5; 11 bases are shared with TRBD2. The CDR3 has 15 amino acids. V shed 7 bases and J 5 bases; nucleotides not matched to a gene: 10. CDR1 and CDR2 (germline): SGHRS, YFSETQ.

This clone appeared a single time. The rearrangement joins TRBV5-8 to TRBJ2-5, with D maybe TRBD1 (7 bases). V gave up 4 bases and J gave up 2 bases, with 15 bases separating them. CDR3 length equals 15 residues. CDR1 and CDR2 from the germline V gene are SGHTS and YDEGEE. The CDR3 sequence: CASSHQGGQQETQYF. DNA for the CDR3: TGTGCCAGCAGCCACCAGGGGGGCCAGCAAGAGACCCAGTACTTC.

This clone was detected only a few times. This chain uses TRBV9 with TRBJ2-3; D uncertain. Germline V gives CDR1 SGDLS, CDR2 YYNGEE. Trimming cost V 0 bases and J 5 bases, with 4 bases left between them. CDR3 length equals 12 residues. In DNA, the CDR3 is TGTGCCAGCAGCGTAGGAATAGATACGCAGTATTTT. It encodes CASSVGIDTQYF.

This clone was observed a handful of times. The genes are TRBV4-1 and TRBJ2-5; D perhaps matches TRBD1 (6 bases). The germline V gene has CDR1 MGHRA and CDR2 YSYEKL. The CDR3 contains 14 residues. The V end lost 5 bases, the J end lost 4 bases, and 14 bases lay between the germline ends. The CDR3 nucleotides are TGCGCCAGCAGCTCAAGCAGGGGTCGAGAGACCCAGTACTTC. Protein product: CASSSSRGRETQYF.

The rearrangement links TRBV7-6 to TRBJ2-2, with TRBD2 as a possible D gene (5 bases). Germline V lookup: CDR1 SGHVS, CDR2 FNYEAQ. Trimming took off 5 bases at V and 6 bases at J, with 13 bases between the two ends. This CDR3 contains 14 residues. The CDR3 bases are TGTGCCAGCAGCCCCGAAGGACTGGCCGGGGAGCTGTTTTTT. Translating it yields CASSPEGLAGELFF. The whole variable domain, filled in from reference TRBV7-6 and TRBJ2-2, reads GAGVSQSPRYKVTKRGQDVALRCDPISGHVSLYWYRQALGQGPEFLTYFNYEAQQDKSGLPNDRFSAERPEGSISTLTIQRTEQRDSAMYRCASSPEGLAGELFFGEGSRLTVL.

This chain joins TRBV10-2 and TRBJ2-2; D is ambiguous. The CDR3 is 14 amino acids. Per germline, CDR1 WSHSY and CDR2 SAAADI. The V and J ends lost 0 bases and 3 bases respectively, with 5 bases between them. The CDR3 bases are TGCGCCAGCAGTGAGTCGCACCACACCGGGGAGCTGTTTTTT. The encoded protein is CASSESHHTGELFF.

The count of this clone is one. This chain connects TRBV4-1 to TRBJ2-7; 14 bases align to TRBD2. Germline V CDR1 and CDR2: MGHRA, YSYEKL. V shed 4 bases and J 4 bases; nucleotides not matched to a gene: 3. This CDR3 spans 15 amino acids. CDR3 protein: CASSLGLAGGYEQYF. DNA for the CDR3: TGCGCCAGCAGCCTTGGACTAGCGGGAGGATACGAGCAGTACTTC.

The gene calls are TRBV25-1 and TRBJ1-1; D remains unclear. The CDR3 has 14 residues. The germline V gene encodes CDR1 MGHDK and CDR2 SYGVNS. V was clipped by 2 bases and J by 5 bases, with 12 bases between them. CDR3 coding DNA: TGTGCCAGCAGTGAAGGAGTAGGGTGGACTGAAGCTTTCTTT. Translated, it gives CASSEGVGWTEAFF.

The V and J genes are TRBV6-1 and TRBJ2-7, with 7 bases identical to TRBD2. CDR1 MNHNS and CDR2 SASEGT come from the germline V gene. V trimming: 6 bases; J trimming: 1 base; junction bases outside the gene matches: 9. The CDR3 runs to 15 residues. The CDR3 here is CASSPSGSPSYEQYF. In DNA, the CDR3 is TGTGCCAGCAGCCCTAGCGGCTCACCTTCCTACGAGCAGTACTTC.

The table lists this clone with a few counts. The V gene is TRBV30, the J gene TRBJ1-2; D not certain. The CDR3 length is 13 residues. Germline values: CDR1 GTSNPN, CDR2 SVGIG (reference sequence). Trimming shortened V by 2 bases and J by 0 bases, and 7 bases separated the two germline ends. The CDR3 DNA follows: TGTGCCTGGAGTTCGCTAGCTAACTATGGCTACACCTTC. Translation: CAWSSLANYGYTF.

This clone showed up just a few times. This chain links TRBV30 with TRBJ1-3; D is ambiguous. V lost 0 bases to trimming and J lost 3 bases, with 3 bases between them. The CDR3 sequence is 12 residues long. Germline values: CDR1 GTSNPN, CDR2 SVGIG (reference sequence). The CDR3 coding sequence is TGTGCCTGGAGTGTACTTGGAAACACCATATATTTT. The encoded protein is CAWSVLGNTIYF.

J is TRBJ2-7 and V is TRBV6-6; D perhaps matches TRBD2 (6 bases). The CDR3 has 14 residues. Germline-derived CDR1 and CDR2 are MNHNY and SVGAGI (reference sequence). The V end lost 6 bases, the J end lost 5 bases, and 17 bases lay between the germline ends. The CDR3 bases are TGTGCCAGCAGCCCCGGGGAGGAATTGAACGAGCAGTACTTC. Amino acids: CASSPGEELNEQYF.

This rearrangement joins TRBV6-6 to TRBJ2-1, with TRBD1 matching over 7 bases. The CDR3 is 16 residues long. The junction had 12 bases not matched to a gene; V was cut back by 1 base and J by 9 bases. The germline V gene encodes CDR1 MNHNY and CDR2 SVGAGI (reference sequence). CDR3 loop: CASSYYRGSSWGEQFF. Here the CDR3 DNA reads TGTGCCAGCAGTTACTACAGGGGATCCTCTTGGGGTGAGCAGTTCTTC.

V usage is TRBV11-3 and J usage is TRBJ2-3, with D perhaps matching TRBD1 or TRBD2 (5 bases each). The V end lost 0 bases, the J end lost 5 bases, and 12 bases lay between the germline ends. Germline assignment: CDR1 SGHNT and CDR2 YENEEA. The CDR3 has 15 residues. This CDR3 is CASSLDGTSGDTQYF. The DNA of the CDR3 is TGTGCCAGCAGCTTAGATGGGACGTCGGGAGATACGCAGTATTTT.

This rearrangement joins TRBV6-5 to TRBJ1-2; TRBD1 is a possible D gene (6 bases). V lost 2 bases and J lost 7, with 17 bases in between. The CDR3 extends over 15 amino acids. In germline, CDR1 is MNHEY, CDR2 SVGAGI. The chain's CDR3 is CASSYGGPGRGGYTF. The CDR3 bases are TGTGCCAGCAGTTACGGGGGGCCGGGTCGTGGTGGCTACACCTTC.

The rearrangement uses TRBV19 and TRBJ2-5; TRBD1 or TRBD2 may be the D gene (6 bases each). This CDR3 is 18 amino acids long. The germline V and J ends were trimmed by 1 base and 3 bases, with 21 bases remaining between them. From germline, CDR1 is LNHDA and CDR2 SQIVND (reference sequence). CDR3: CASSIGVGGAWLEETQYF. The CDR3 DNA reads TGTGCCAGTAGTATAGGGGTGGGGGGCGCATGGTTGGAAGAGACCCAGTACTTC. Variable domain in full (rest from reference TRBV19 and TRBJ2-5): DGGITQSPKYLFRKEGQNVTLSCEQNLNHDAMYWYRQDPGQGLRLIYYSQIVNDFQKGDIAEGYSVSREKKESFPLTVTSAQKNPTAFYLCASSIGVGGAWLEETQYFGPGTRLLVL.

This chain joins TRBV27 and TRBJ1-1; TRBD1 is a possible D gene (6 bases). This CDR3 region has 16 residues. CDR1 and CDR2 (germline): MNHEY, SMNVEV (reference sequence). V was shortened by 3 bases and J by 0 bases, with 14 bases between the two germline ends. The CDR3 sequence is CASSFMRTALNTEAFF. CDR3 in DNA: TGTGCCAGCAGTTTCATGAGGACAGCCTTGAACACTGAAGCTTTCTTT.

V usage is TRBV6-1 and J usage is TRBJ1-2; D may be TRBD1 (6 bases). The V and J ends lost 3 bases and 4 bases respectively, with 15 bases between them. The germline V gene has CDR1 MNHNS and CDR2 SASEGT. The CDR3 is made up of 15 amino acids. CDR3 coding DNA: TGTGCCAGCAGTGACAGACAGGAGGGCCTCTATGGCTACACCTTC. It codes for CASSDRQEGLYGYTF.

The CDR3 region is CASSLTSQRGTEAFF. CDR3 nucleotides: TGCGCCAGCAGCTTGACGTCCCAGAGAGGCACTGAAGCTTTCTTT. The chain recombines TRBV5-1 with TRBJ1-1, with D hard to call. V lost 1 base, J lost 4 bases, and 14 bases lay in between. Germline loops: CDR1 SGHRS, CDR2 YFSETQ. This CDR3 spans 15 amino acids.

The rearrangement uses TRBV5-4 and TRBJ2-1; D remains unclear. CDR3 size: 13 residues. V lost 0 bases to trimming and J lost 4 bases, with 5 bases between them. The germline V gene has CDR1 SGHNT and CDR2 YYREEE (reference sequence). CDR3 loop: CASSLATYNEQFF. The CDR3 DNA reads TGTGCCAGCAGCTTGGCCACATACAATGAGCAGTTCTTC.

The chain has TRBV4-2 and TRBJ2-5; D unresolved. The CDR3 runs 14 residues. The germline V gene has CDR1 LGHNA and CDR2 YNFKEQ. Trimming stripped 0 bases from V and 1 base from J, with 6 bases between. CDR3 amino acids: CASSQEDTQETQYF. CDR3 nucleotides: TGTGCCAGCAGCCAAGAAGACACCCAAGAGACCCAGTACTTC.

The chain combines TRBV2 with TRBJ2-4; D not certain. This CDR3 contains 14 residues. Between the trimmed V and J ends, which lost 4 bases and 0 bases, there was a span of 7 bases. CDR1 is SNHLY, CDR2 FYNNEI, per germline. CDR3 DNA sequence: TGTGCCAGCAGTGCTCGCCTAGCCAAAAACATTCAGTACTTC. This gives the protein CASSARLAKNIQYF.

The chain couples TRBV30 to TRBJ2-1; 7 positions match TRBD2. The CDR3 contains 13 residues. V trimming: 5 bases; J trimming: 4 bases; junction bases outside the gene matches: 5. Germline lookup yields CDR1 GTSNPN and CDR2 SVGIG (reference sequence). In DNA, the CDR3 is TGTGCCTGGTCGCGGGAGTATTACAATGAGCAGTTCTTC. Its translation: CAWSREYYNEQFF.

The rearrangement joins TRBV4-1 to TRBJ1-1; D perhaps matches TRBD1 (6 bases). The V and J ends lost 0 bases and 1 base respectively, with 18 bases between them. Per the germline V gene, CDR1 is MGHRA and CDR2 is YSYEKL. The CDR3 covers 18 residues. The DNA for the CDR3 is TGCGCCAGCAGCCAAGAGAGGGAACAGGGAGGAGGGAACACTGAAGCTTTCTTT. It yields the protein CASSQEREQGGGNTEAFF.

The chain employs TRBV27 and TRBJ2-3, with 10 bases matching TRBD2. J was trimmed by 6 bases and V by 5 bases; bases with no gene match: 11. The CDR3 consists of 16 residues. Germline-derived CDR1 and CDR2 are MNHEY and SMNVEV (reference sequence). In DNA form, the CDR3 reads TGTGCCAGCAGTGAAGAAGCGGGAGGGCCGAGGGATACGCAGTATTTT. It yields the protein CASSEEAGGPRDTQYF.

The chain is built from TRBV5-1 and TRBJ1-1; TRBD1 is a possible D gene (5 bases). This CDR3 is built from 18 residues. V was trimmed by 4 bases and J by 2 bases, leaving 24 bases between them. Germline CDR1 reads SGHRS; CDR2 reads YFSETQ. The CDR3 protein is CASSQRGFDPGKNTEAFF. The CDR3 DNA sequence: TGCGCCAGCAGCCAAAGGGGTTTTGACCCTGGAAAAAACACTGAAGCTTTCTTT.

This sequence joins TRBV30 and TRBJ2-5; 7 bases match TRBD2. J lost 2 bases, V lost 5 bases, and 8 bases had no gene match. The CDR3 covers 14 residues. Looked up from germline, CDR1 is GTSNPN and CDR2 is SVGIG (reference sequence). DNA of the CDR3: TGTGCCTGGGACCGAAGCGGGATTCAAGAGACCCAGTACTTC. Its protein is CAWDRSGIQETQYF.